This T cell receptor beta chain was documented in a study of beta chain features in type 1 diabetes. Study-wide results and limits: Fewer insertions but more deletions were seen at VDJ junctions in type 1 diabetes patients. Shorter TCRB CDR3s, moderately but significantly so, marked every one of the four CD4+ subsets in Type 1 diabetes patients.

CDR1 MGHRA and CDR2 YSYEKL come from the germline V gene. Losses at the gene ends were 1 base for V and 0 bases for J; bases not matched to a gene: 4. CDR3 length equals 16 residues. Sequencing targeted expressed TCRB transcripts, as all isolated RNA had been reverse transcribed. About 3.57 million reads per sample were averaged for naive, central memory and regulatory samples. TCRdb keeps only in-frame clones here, not all; method: immunoSEQ multiplex PCR. Of almost 250,000 clones in the sample, 13% to 15% were seen once. Notes on this clone: Its antigen is still unknown.

Material for sequencing was naive CD4+ T cells from blood. The chain employs TRBV4-1 and TRBJ2-7; 9 bases agree with TRBD1. The sequence came from a woman in her forties in good health. Written as DNA, the CDR3 is TGCGCCAGCAGCCAAGGACAGGGGGGCGTCTCCTACGAGCAGTACTTC. Translated: CASSQGQGGVSYEQYF.